The entry below gives a single T cell receptor (beta chain) sequence along with its context. Its specificity is unknown. No treatment of any kind had been given to any patient before thyroid surgery. This specimen belongs to a study of metastatic and nonmetastatic thyroid tumors. Across the study: Thyroid patients, malignant and benign, had repertoires compared across blood and tumor or nodule tissue.

Study processing details: Between-group CDR3 differences, defined by clinicopathological status, yielded a distant-metastasis classifier for papillary thyroid cancer. TCRdb re-analyzed the PCR reads using MiXCR. V and J calls and clone size were set by TCRdb, not the authors. Of approximately 7,000 clones detected, approximately 40% appear once; the ten largest clones hold less than 25%. The CDR3 has 14 residues. Deletions cut 0 bases from V and 1 base from J, with 7 bases between. Germline V gene lookup returns CDR1 SGDLS and CDR2 YYNGEE. Overall study findings and caveats: Malignant tumors reportedly showed significantly higher TCR beta diversity than benign nodules in both blood and tumor.

V gene TRBV9 combines with J gene TRBJ1-1; possible D gene TRBD1, 5 bases. This receptor was identified in a female donor with papillary thyroid cancer or a benign thyroid nodule (not recorded which). Some clones in this sample may be carry-over from other donors' samples. The sequenced material came from tumor tissue. The CDR3 is CASSVVGGNTEAFF. As DNA, the CDR3 is TGTGCCAGCAGCGTAGTCGGGGGGAACACTGAAGCTTTCTTT.